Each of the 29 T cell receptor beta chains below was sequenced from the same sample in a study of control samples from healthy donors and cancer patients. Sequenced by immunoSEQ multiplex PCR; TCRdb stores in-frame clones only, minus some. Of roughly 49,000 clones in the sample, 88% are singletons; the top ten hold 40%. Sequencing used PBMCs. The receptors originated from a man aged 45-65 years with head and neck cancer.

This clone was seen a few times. CDR3 sequence (DNA): TGTGCCAGCAGCTTTGCCGGGGTCCCCTCCTACGAGCAGTACTTC. Translation gives CASSFAGVPSYEQYF. The V and J genes are TRBV5-4 and TRBJ2-7; D is possibly TRBD2 (5 bases). Trimming cost V 2 bases and J 0 bases, with 12 bases left between them. The CDR3 spans 15 residues. The germline gives CDR1 SGHNT, CDR2 YYREEE (reference sequence).

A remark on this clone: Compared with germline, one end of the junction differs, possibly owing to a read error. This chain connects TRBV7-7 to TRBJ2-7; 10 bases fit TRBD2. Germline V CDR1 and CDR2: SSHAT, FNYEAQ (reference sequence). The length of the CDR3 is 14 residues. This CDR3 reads CASSLAGGLTEQYF. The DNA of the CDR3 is TGTGCTAGCAGCTTAGCGGGAGGACTAACCGAGCAGTACTTC.

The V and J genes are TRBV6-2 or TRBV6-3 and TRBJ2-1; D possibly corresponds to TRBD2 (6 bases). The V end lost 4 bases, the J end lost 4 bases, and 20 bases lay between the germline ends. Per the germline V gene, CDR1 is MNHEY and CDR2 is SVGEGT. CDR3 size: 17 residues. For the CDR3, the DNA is TGTGCCAGCAGTTCGGCCGAGGGACTGAGGGTATACAATGAGCAGTTCTTC. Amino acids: CASSSAEGLRVYNEQFF.

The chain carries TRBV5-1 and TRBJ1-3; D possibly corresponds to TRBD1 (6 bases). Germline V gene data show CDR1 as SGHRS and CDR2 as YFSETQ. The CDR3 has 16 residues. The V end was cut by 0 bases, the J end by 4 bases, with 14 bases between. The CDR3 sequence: CASSLAVQGFGNTIYF. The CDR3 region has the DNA TGCGCCAGCAGCTTGGCCGTTCAGGGGTTCGGAAACACCATATATTTT.

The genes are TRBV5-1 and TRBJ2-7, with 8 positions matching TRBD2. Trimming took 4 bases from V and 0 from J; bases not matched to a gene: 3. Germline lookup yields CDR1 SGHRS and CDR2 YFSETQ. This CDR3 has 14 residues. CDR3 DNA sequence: TGCGCCAGCAGCCCGGGGGGGGACTCCTACGAGCAGTACTTC. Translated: CASSPGGDSYEQYF.

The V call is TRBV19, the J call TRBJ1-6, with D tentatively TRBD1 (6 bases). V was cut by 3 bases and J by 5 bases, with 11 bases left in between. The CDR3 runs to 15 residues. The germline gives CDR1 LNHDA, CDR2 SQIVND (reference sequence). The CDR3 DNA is TGTGCCAGTAGTATCCGGACAGCCGATAATTCACCCCTCCACTTT. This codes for CASSIRTADNSPLHF.

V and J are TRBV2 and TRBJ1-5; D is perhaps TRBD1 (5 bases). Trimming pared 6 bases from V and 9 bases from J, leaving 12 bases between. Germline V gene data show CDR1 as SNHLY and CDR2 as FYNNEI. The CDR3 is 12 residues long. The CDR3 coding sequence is TGTGCCAGCAGCCGGGACCGTTTGCCCCAGCATTTT. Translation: CASSRDRLPQHF.

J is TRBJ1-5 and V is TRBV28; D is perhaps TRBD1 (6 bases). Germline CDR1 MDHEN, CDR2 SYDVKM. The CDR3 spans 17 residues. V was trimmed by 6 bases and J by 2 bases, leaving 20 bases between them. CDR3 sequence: CASRRVVGAVGNQPQHF. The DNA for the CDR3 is TGTGCCAGCAGGAGAGTTGTGGGGGCTGTGGGCAATCAGCCCCAGCATTTT.

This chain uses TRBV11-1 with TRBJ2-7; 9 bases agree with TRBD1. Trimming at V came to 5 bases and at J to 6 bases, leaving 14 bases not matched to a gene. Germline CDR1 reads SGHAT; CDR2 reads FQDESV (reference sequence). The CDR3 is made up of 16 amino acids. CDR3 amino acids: CASSQNAGTGLLEQYF. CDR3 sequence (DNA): TGTGCCAGCAGCCAAAATGCCGGGACAGGGCTCCTCGAGCAGTACTTC. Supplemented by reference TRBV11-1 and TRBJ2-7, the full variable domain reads EAEVAQSPRYKITEKSQAVAFWCDPISGHATLYWYRQILGQGPELLVQFQDESVVDDSQLPKDRFSAERLKGVDSTLKIQPAELGDSAMYLCASSQNAGTGLLEQYFGPGTRLTVT.

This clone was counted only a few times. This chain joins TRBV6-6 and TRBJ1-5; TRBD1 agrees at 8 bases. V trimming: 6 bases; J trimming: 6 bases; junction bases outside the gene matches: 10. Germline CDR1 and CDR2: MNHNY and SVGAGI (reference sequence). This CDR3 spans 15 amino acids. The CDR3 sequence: CASRQGQGVSQPQHF. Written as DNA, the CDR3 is TGTGCCAGCAGACAAGGACAGGGCGTAAGTCAGCCCCAGCATTTT.

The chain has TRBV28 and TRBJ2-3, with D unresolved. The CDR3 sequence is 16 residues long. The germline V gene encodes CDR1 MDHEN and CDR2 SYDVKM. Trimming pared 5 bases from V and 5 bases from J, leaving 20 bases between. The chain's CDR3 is CASSLPRVRVIDTQYF. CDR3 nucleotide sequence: TGTGCCAGCAGTCTCCCCCGGGTCCGGGTCATAGATACGCAGTATTTT.

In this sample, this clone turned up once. The DNA of the CDR3 is TGTGCCAGTTCAGAGAATAGCAATCAGCCCCAGCATTTT. Translation gives CASSENSNQPQHF. The rearrangement uses TRBV9 and TRBJ1-5; D unresolved. Germline CDR1 reads SGDLS; CDR2 reads YYNGEE. The CDR3 covers 13 residues. Trimming pared 8 bases from V and 0 bases from J, leaving 9 bases between.

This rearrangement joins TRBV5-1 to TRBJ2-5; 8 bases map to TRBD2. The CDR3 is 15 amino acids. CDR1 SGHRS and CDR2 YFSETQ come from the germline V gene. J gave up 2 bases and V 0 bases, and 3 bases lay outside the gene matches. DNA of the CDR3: TGCGCCAGCAGCTTGGGACTAGCGCTACAAGAGACCCAGTACTTC. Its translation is CASSLGLALQETQYF.

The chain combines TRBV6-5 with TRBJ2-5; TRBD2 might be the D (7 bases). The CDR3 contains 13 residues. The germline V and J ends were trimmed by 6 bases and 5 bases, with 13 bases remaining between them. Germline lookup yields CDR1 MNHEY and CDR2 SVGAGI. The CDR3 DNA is TGTGCCAGCAGGGGGGCGGGGGTCGAGACCCAGTACTTC. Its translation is CASRGAGVETQYF.

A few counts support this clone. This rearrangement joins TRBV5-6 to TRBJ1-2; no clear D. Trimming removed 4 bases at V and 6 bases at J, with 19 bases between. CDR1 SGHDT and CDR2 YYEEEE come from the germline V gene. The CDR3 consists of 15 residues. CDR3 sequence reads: CASSLIKTLSDGYTF. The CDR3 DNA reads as TGTGCCAGCAGCCTAATTAAGACCCTTTCTGATGGCTACACCTTC.

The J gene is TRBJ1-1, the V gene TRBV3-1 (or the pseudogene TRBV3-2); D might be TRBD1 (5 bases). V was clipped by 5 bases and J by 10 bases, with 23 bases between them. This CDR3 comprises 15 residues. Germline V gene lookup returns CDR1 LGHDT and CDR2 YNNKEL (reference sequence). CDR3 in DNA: TGTGCCAGCAGCACTCCACGGGCAGGGCGTCTAGCAGCTTTCTTT. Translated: CASSTPRAGRLAAFF.

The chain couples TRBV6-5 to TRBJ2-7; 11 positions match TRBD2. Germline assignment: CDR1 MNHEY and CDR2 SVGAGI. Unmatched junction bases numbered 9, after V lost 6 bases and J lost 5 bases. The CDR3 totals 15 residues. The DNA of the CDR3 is TGTGCCAGCAGGCCTCGACTAGCGGGGATCAACGAGCAGTACTTC. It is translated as CASRPRLAGINEQYF.

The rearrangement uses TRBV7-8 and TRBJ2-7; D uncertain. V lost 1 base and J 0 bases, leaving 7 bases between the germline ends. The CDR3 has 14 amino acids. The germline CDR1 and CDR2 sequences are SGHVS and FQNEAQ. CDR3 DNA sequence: TGTGCCAGCAGCTTAGGATCGCCCTCCTACGAGCAGTACTTC. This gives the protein CASSLGSPSYEQYF.

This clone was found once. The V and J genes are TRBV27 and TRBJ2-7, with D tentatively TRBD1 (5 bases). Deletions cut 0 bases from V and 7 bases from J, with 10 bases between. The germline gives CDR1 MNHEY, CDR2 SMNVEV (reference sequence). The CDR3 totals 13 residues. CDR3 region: CASSLSGLGEQYF. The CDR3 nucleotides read TGTGCCAGCAGTTTATCGGGGCTTGGGGAGCAGTACTTC.

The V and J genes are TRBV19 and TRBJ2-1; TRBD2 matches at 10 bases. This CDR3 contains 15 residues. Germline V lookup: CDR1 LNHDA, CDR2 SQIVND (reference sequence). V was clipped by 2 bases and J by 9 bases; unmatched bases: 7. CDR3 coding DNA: TGTGCCAGTAGTATACCAGCGGGAGGGCCATTTGAGCAGTTCTTC. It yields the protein CASSIPAGGPFEQFF.

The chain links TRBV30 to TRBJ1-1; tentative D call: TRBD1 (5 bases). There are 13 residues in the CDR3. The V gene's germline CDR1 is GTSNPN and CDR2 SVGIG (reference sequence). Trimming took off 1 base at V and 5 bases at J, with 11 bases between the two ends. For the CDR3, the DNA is TGTGCCTGGAGTGAGCAAACAGGTACTGAAGCTTTCTTT. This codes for CAWSEQTGTEAFF.

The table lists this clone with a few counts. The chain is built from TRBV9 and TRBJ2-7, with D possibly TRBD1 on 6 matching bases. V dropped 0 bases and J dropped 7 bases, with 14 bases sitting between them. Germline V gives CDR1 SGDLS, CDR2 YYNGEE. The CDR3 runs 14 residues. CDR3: CASSVGGLGLEQYF. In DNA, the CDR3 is TGTGCCAGCAGCGTAGGGGGGCTTGGGCTGGAGCAGTACTTC.

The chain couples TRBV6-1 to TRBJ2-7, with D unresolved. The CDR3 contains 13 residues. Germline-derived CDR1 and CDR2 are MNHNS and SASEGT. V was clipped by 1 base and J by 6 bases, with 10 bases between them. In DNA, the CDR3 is TGTGCCAGCAGTGAAGGGACCCACTCCGAGCAGTACTTC. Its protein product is CASSEGTHSEQYF.

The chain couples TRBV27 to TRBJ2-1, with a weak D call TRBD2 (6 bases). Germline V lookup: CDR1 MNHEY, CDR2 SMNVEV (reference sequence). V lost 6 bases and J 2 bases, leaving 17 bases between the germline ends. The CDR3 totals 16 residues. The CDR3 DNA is TGTGCCAGCAGACGGGACTCGAAGTTTCCCTACAATGAGCAGTTCTTC. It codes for CASRRDSKFPYNEQFF.

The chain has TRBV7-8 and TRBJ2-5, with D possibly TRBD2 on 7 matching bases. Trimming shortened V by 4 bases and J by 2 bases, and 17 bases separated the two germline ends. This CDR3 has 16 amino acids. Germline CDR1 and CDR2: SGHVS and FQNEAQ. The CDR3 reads CASSSVGRGGQETQYF. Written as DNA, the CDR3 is TGTGCCAGCAGCTCAGTGGGGAGGGGGGGACAAGAGACCCAGTACTTC.

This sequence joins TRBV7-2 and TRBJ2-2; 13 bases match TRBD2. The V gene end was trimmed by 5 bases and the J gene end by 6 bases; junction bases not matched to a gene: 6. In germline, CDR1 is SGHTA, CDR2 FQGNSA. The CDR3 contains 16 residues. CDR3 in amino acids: CASSRKLAGGPGELFF. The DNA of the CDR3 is TGTGCCAGCAGCCGGAAACTAGCGGGAGGGCCCGGGGAGCTGTTTTTT.

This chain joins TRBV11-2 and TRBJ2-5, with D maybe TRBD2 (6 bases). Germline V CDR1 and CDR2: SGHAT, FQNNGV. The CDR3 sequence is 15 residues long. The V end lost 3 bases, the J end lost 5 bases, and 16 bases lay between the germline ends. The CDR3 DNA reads TGTGCCAGCAGCTTTAATCCATCGGGAGATGAGACCCAGTACTTC. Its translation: CASSFNPSGDETQYF.

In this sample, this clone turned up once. CDR3 protein: CATRTGSGELFF. The CDR3 bases are TGTGCCACCCGGACAGGGTCCGGGGAGCTGTTTTTT. The chain joins TRBV10-3 to TRBJ2-2, with 8 bases matching TRBD1. V lost 10 bases, J lost 6 bases, and 4 bases stayed unmatched. CDR3 length equals 12 residues. CDR1 and CDR2 from the germline V gene are ENHRY and SYGVKD.

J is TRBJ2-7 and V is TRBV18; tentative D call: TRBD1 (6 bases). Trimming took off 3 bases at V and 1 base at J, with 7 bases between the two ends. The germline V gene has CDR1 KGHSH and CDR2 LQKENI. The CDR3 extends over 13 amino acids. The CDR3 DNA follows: TGTGCCAGCTCACCGGACAGATCCTACGAGCAGTACTTC. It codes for CASSPDRSYEQYF.